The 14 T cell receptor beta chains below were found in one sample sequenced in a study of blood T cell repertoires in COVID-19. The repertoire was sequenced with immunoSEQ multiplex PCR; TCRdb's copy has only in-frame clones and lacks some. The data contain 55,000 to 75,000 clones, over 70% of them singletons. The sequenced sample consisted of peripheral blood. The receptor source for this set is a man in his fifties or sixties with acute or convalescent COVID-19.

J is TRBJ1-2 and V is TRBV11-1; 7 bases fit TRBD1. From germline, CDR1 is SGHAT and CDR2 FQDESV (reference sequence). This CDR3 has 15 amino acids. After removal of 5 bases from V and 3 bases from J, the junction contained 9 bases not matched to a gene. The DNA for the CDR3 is TGTGCCAGCAGCCCGGGGACAGCGGCTCACTATGGCTACACCTTC. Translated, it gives CASSPGTAAHYGYTF.

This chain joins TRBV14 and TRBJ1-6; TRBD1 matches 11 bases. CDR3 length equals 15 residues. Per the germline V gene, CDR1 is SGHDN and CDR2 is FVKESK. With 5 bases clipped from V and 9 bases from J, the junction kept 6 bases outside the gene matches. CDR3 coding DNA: TGTGCCAGCAGCTTTTCCGGGACAGGGGGTTCACCCCTCCACTTT. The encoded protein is CASSFSGTGGSPLHF.

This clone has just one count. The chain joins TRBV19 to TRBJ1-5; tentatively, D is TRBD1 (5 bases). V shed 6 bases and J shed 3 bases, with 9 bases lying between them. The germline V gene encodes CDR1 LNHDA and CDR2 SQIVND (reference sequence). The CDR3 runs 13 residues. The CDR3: CASRRQSNQPQHF. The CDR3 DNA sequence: TGTGCCAGTAGAAGACAGTCCAATCAGCCCCAGCATTTT.

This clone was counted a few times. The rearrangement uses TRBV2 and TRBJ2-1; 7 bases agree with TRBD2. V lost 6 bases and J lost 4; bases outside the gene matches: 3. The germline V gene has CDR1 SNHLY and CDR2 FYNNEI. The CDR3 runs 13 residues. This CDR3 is CASRGLLYNEQFF. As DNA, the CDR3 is TGTGCCAGCAGGGGACTACTTTACAATGAGCAGTTCTTC. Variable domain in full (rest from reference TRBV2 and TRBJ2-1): EPEVTQTPSHQVTQMGQEVILRCVPISNHLYFYWYRQILGQKVEFLVSFYNNEISEKSEIFDDQFSVERPDGSNFTLKIRSTKLEDSAMYFCASRGLLYNEQFFGPGTRLTVL.

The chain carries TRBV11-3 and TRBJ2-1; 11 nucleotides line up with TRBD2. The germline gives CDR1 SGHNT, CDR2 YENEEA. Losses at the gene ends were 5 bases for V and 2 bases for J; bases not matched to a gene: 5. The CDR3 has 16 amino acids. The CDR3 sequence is CASSRTSGGTYNEQFF. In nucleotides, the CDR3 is TGTGCCAGCAGCCGAACTAGCGGGGGTACCTACAATGAGCAGTTCTTC.

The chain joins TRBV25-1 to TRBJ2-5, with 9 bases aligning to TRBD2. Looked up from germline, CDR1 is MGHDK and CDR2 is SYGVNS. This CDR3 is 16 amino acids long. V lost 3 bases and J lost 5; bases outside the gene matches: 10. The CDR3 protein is CASSDLMRGGKETQYF. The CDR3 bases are TGTGCCAGCAGTGATCTCATGCGGGGGGGCAAGGAGACCCAGTACTTC.

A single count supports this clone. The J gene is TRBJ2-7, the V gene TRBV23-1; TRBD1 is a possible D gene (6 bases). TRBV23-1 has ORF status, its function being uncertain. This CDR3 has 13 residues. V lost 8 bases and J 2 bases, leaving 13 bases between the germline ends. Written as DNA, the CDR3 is TGCGCCAGCGGCGGACAGTGGACCTACGAGCAGTACGTC. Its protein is CASGGQWTYEQYV.

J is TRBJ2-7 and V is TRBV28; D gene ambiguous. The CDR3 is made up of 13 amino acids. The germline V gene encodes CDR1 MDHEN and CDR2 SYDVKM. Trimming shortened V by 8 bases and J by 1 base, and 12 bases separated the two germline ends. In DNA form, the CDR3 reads TGTGCCAGCCATAAGTCGCTATCCTACGAGCAGTACTTC. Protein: CASHKSLSYEQYF.

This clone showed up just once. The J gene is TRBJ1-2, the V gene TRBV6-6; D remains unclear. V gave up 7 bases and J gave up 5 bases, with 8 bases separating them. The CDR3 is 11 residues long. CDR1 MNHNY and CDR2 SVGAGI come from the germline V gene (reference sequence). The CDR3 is CASNDMYGYTF. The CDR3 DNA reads TGTGCCAGCAATGACATGTATGGCTACACCTTC.

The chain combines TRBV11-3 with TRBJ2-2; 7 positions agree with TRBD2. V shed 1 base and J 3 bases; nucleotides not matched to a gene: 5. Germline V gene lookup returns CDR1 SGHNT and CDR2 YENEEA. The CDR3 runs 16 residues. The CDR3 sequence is CASSLGGAGDTGELFF. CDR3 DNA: TGTGCCAGCAGCTTAGGAGGCGCGGGGGACACCGGGGAGCTGTTTTTT.

Written as DNA, the CDR3 is TGTGCCAGTAGTAGCGGGGAGGTTCGGTCACCCCTCCACTTT. Its protein is CASSSGEVRSPLHF. V usage is TRBV19 and J usage is TRBJ1-6; D gene unclear. The CDR3 totals 14 residues. Germline CDR1 is LNHDA and CDR2 is SQIVND (reference sequence). Trimming stripped 4 bases from V and 10 bases from J, with 14 bases between.

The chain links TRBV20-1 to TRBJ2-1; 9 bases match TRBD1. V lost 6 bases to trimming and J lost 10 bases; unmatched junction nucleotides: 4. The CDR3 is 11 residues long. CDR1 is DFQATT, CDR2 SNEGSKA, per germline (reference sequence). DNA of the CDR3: TGCAGTGCGAGTACAGGGGGCGAGCAGTTCTTC. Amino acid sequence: CSASTGGEQFF.

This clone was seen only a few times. This chain's CDR3 is CASSEGAGTGDSPLHF. CDR3 nucleotides: TGTGCCAGCAGCGAAGGAGCCGGGACAGGGGATTCACCCCTCCACTTT. The chain recombines TRBV3-1 (or the pseudogene TRBV3-2) with TRBJ1-6; 10 bases are shared with TRBD1. Germline values: CDR1 LGHDT, CDR2 YNNKEL (reference sequence). CDR3 size: 16 residues. V trimming: 5 bases; J trimming: 8 bases; junction bases outside the gene matches: 9.

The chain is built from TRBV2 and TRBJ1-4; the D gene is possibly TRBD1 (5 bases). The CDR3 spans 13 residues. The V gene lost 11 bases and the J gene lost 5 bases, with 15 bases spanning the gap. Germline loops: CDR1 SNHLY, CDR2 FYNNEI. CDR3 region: CAGRQLINEKLFF. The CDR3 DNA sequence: TGTGCCGGTCGACAGCTTATCAATGAAAAACTGTTTTTT. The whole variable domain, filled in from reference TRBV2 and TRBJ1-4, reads EPEVTQTPSHQVTQMGQEVILRCVPISNHLYFYWYRQILGQKVEFLVSFYNNEISEKSEIFDDQFSVERPDGSNFTLKIRSTKLEDSAMYFCAGRQLINEKLFFGSGTQLSVL.